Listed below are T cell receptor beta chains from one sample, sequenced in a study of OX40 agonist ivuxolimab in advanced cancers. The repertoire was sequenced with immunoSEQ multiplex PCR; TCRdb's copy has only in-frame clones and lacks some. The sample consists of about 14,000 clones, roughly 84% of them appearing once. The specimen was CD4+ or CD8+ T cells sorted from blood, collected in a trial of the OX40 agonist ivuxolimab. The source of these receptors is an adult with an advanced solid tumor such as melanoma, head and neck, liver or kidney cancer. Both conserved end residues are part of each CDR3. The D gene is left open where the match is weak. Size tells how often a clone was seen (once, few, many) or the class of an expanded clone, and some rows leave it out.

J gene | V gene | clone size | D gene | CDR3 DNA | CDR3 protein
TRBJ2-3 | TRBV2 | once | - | TGTGCCAGCAGTGAAGGGCCGACAGATACGCAGTATTTT | CASSEGPTDTQYF
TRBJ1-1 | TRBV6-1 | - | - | TGTGCCAGCAGTGAAGCCCTACCGGGTCTCATGAACACTGAAGCTTTCTTT | CASSEALPGLMNTEAFF
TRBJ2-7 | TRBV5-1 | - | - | TGCGCCAGCAGGGCCAAGGAAGCCTACGAGCAGTACTTC | CASRAKEAYEQYF
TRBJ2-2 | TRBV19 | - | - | TGTGCCAGTAGTACCCGCTCCAACACCGGGGAGCTGTTTTTT | CASSTRSNTGELFF
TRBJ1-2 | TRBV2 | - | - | TGTGCCAGAACTGAAAAGACCGCTAACTATGGCTACACCTTC | CARTEKTANYGYTF
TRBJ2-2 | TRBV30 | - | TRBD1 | TGTGCCTGGAGTACAGGGGATTTCACCGGGGAGCTGTTTTTT | CAWSTGDFTGELFF
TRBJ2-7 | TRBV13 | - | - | TGTGCCAGCAGCTCGGCTAGCCGGGGGTACGAGCAGTACTTC | CASSSASRGYEQYF
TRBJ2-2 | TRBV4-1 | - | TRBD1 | TGCGCCAGCAGCCAAGCACCGGGACAGTCTCGAACCGGGGAGCTGTTTTTT | CASSQAPGQSRTGELFF
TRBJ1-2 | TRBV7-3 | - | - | TGTGCCAGCAGCCCCGGCGATGGGGTCTATGGCTACACCTTC | CASSPGDGVYGYTF
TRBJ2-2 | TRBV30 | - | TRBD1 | TGTGCCTGGAGTGTAGTGGAAACAGGGGTAACCGGGGAGCTGTTTTTT | CAWSVVETGVTGELFF
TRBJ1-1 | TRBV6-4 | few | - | TGTGCCAGCAGTTACTCGATGAACACTGAAGCTTTCTTT | CASSYSMNTEAFF
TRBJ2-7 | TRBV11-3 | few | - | TGTGCCAGCAGCTTACGGGGGGCCAGGGCCTACGAGCAGTACTTC | CASSLRGARAYEQYF
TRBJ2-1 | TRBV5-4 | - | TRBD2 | TGTGCCAGCAGCTTGGGGGGGCGACTAGCGGGAGGCGATGAGCAGTTCTTC | CASSLGGRLAGGDEQFF
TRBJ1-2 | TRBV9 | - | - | TGTGCCAGCCGAGGGCTCTATGGCTACACCTTC | CASRGLYGYTF
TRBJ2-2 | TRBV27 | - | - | TGTGCCAGCAGTTTATTACAGGGAACCGGGGAGCTGTTTTTT | CASSLLQGTGELFF
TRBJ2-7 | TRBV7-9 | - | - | TGTGCCAGCAGCTTACCCAACTTC | CASSLPNF
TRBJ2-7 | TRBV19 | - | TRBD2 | TGTGCCAGTAGCGATTGGAGGGAGGGCTCCTACGAGCAGTACTTC | CASSDWREGSYEQYF
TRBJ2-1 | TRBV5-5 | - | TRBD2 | TGTGCCAGCAGCTTCGTAGCGGGTCCACTTTACAATGAGCAGTTCTTC | CASSFVAGPLYNEQFF
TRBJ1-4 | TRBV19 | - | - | TGTGCCAGTAGTATAGATACATTGGGTGAAAAACTGTTTTTT | CASSIDTLGEKLFF
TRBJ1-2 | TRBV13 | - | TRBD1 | TGTGCCAGCAGCTTAGTGGGACAGCTGAACTATGGCTACACCTTC | CASSLVGQLNYGYTF
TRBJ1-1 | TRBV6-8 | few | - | TGTGCCAGCAGTTACTCGATGAACACTGAAGCTTTCTTT | CASSYSMNTEAFF
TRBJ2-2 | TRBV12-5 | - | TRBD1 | TGTGCTAGTGGTCTCCCACAGGGGCCGAACACCGGGGAGCTGTTTTTT | CASGLPQGPNTGELFF
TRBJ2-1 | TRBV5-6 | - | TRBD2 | TGTGCCAGCAGCTCCCCCGTCGCGGCGGGGGGCAATGAGCAGTTCTTC | CASSSPVAAGGNEQFF
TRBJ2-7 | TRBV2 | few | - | TGTGCCAGCAGGGCTGGACAGATCTCCTACGAGCAGTACTTC | CASRAGQISYEQYF
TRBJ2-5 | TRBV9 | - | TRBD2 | TGTGCCAGCAATTCGGGACTAGCGGGCGTCCAAGAGACCCAGTACTTC | CASNSGLAGVQETQYF
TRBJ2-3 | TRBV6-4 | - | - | TGTGCCAGCAGTGACCCTAGCAGAAACACAGATACGCAGTATTTT | CASSDPSRNTDTQYF
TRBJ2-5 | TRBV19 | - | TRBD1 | TGTGCCAGTAGTATAGGCAGGGGGCAAGAGACCCAGTACTTC | CASSIGRGQETQYF
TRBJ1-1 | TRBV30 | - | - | TGTGCCTGGAGGCCGCAGGTCGATAGTTCTGAAGCTTTCTTT | CAWRPQVDSSEAFF
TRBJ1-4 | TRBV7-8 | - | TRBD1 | TGTGCCAGCAGCTTGGATGAGGGACAGCAAGGGTACGAGAATGAAAAACTGTTTTTT | CASSLDEGQQGYENEKLFF
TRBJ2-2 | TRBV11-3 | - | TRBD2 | TGTGCCAGCAGCTTCCGCGGGGGGACGGACTCGAACACCGGGGAGCTGTTTTTT | CASSFRGGTDSNTGELFF
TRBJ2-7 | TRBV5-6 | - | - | TGTGCCAGCAGCTTGGGGACTACCTACGAGCAGTACTTC | CASSLGTTYEQYF
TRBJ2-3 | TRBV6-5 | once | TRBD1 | TGTGCCAGCAGTCCCTGGGACAGAGGCACAGATACGCAGTATTTT | CASSPWDRGTDTQYF
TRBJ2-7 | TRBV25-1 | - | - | TGTGCCAGCAGGGACCCAGACGGCTACGAGCAGTACTTC | CASRDPDGYEQYF
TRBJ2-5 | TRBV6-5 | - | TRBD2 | TGTGCCAGCAGTTACTCCCGACCGGGAGGGGGAGGGACCCAGTACTTC | CASSYSRPGGGGTQYF
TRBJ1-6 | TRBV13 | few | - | TGTGCCAGCAGCGAGTCTCGATCACCCCTCCACTTT | CASSESRSPLHF
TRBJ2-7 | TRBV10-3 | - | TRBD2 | TGTGCCATCAGTGAGGAGGGACTAGCGGCTATGGGCCACGAGCAGTACTTC | CAISEEGLAAMGHEQYF
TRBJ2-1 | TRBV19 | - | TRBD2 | TGTGCCAGTAGTCCGGGTGGGACTAGCGGGGGACCCTACAATGAGCAGTTCTTC | CASSPGGTSGGPYNEQFF
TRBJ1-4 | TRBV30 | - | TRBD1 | TGTGCCTGGAGACCGGGACAGGGGACTGAAAAACTGTTTTTT | CAWRPGQGTEKLFF
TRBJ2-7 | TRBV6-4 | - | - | TGTGCCAGCAGTGACCCCAGGGCTGGTGGGCAGTACTTC | CASSDPRAGGQYF
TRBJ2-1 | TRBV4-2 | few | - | TGTGCCAGCAGCCAAGGGGTAGGTGGGACATCTTACAATGAGCAGTTCTTC | CASSQGVGGTSYNEQFF
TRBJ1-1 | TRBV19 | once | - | TGTGCCAGTAGTATAATTACTGAAGCTTTCTTT | CASSIITEAFF
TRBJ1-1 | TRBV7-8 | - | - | TGTGCCAGCAGCTTAGACGGGGTAACTGAAGCTTTCTTT | CASSLDGVTEAFF
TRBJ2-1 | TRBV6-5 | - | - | TGTGCCAGCAGTGTACTAGCCGGAGATTACAATGAGCAGTTCTTC | CASSVLAGDYNEQFF
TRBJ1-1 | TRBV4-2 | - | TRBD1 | TGTGCCAGCAGCCCTTATGCCCCTGGGACAGGGATTATGAACACTGAAGCTTTCTTT | CASSPYAPGTGIMNTEAFF
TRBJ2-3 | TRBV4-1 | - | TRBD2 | TGCGCCAGCAGCCAAGAAAGCGGGAGGCCGAGCACAGATACGCAGTATTTT | CASSQESGRPSTDTQYF
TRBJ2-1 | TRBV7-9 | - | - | TGTGCCAGCAGCTTGGCGGGACAACTAACCTACAATGAGCAGTTCTTC | CASSLAGQLTYNEQFF
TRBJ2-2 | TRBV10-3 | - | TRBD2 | TGTGCCATCAAACCGGGACTAGCGGGTTACACCGGGGAGCTGTTTTTT | CAIKPGLAGYTGELFF
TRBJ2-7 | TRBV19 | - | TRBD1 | TGTGCCAGTAGTATTTCCGGGCAGACAGGGAGGTACTTC | CASSISGQTGRYF
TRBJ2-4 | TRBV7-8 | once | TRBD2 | TGTGCCAGCAGCTTAGAGGCTAGCGGGGGGGCGTTCAAAAACATTCAGTACTTC | CASSLEASGGAFKNIQYF
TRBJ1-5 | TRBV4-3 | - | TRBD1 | TGCGCCAGCAGCCAGGGACAGCCTTATAGCAATCAGCCCCAGCATTTT | CASSQGQPYSNQPQHF